Listed below are T cell receptor beta chains from one sample, sequenced in a study of T cells in Graves' hyperthyroidism and ophthalmopathy. TCRdb ran MiXCR on the multiplex PCR reads and lists one entry per CDR3 protein. The sample has around 700,000 distinct CDR3 sequences, 18% seen once. Sequencing was carried out using blood. The receptors stem from a woman aged 45 to 65 with Graves' hyperthyroidism that later progressed to Graves' ophthalmopathy. CDR3s include the opening cysteine and the closing phenylalanine or tryptophan. The D gene is left open where the match is weak. Not every row has a clone size; where given, it reads once, few, many or a size class.

size	V	J	D	CDR3	DNA
few	TRBV9	TRBJ2-4	-	CASSEPGIGNIQYF	TGTGCCAGCAGCGAACCAGGGATCGGGAACATTCAGTACTTC
few	TRBV7-9	TRBJ1-2	TRBD1	CASSWLTGYGYTF	TGTGCCAGCAGCTGGTTGACAGGGTATGGCTACACCTTC
few	TRBV5-6	TRBJ1-3	TRBD1	CASSFGTGSVGNTIYF	TGTGCCAGCAGCTTCGGGACAGGGAGTGTTGGAAACACCATATATTTT
once	TRBV20-1	TRBJ2-5	TRBD1	CSAITLQGAGETQYF	TGCAGTGCCATTACCCTTCAGGGGGCGGGGGAGACCCAGTACTTC
-	TRBV5-4	TRBJ2-7	-	CASSPVQLNHYEQYF	TGTGCCAGCTCACCAGTACAGTTGAACCACTACGAGCAGTACTTC
few	TRBV7-9	TRBJ2-1	TRBD2	CASSLGLAEDNEQFF	TGTGCCAGCAGCTTGGGACTAGCGGAAGACAATGAGCAGTTCTTC
many	TRBV7-2	TRBJ2-4	TRBD1	CASSLLFTGGGNIQYF	TGTGCCAGCAGCCTCCTTTTTACAGGGGGCGGAAACATTCAGTACTTC
few	TRBV5-4	TRBJ2-3	TRBD2	CASSLASGVGDTQYF	TGTGCCAGCAGCTTGGCTAGCGGGGTTGGAGATACGCAGTATTTT
-	TRBV6-1	TRBJ2-5	TRBD1	CATGTGAETQYF	TGTGCCACCGGGACAGGGGCTGAGACCCAGTACTTC
many	TRBV20-1	TRBJ2-7	TRBD2	CSATGTSGATDYEQYF	TGCAGTGCCACAGGGACTAGCGGGGCTACAGACTACGAGCAGTACTTC
-	TRBV29-1	TRBJ2-5	-	CSVGTETQYF	TGCAGCGTTGGAACGGAGACCCAGTACTTC
few	TRBV9	TRBJ1-1	-	CASSVVSEVEAFF	TGTGCCAGCAGCGTAGTCAGTGAGGTTGAAGCTTTCTTT
many	TRBV12-3/TRBV12-4	TRBJ1-6	-	CASRQGGGHNSPLHF	TGTGCCAGCAGACAGGGAGGGGGGCATAATTCACCCCTCCACTTT